Listed below are T cell receptor beta chains from one sample, sequenced in a study of cytomegalovirus exposure and HLA in healthy donors. Sequencing was performed with immunoSEQ multiplex PCR; in TCRdb, only in-frame clones are kept and a portion is missing. The repertoire holds 110,000 to 150,000 clones, about 85% seen once, with approximately 2.8% in the top ten. The sample comprised PBMCs. The source of these receptors is a female donor in good health and CMV-seronegative. The CDR3 runs from the conserved cysteine through the conserved F or W.

j_call | v_call | cdr3_aa
TRBJ2-7 | TRBV11-2 | CASSFGTGPYYEQYF
TRBJ1-1 | TRBV19 | CASSPTGAEAFF
TRBJ1-4 | TRBV9 | CASSPYTSPATNEKLFF
TRBJ1-4 | TRBV28 | CASSLGRTVSEKLFF
TRBJ2-1 | TRBV10-3 | CAIGQDSLYNEQFF
TRBJ2-5 | TRBV5-6 | CASSLGGGPQETQYF
TRBJ2-6 | TRBV18 | CASSPGQFGANVLTF
TRBJ2-3 | TRBV2 | CASSEAQGTDTQYF
TRBJ2-7 | TRBV29-1 | CSVELGASGYEQYF
TRBJ2-1 | TRBV11-2 | CASSPLALRDNEQFF
TRBJ2-7 | TRBV5-4 | CASSRRLAGASYEQYF
TRBJ1-2 | TRBV30 | CAWSLRGNYGYTF
TRBJ2-7 | TRBV11-3 | CASTRTGYFFDEQYF
TRBJ2-5 | TRBV15 | CATSTRVTTRTQYF
TRBJ2-5 | TRBV6-1 | CASSRDYKETQYF
TRBJ2-7 | TRBV5-1 | CASSLTRGGEQYF
TRBJ2-7 | TRBV4-1 | CASSQATGWDPGGLYEQYF
TRBJ1-5 | TRBV6-4 | CASSVQADQPQHF